The next 15 T cell receptor beta chains were all read from a single sample in a study of T cell repertoires in cytomegalovirus infection. TCRdb processed the reads anew with MiXCR; each CDR3 protein has one entry. The sample lists hundreds of thousands of distinct CDR3 sequences; roughly 24% were seen once. Source material: CD8+ T cells from PBMCs. These receptors all stem from a human donor in good health (CMV status not recorded). Some clones in this sample may be carry-over from other donors' samples.

This clonotype turned up a few times. The chain links TRBV29-1 to TRBJ1-2; no clear D. The germline V gene encodes CDR1 SQVTM and CDR2 ANQGSEA. V lost 8 bases, J lost 5 bases, and 24 bases lay in between. The CDR3 is made up of 15 amino acids. This chain's CDR3 is CSTDGWQVNGYGYTF. The CDR3 bases are TGCAGCACCGATGGGTGGCAGGTAAACGGGTATGGCTACACCTTC.

This clonotype was seen a few times. V is TRBV5-1 and J is TRBJ2-5; 11 nucleotides agree with TRBD2. The CDR3 consists of 17 residues. V was pared by 2 bases and J by 2 bases, with 8 bases of the junction left unmatched. CDR1 and CDR2 from the germline V gene are SGHRS and YFSETQ. CDR3 in amino acids: CASSFVPLAGEQETQYF. The CDR3 DNA is TGCGCCAGCAGCTTTGTCCCACTAGCGGGGGAACAAGAGACCCAGTACTTC.

This clonotype was counted many times. The V call is TRBV6-2 or TRBV6-3, the J call TRBJ2-3; no reliable D call. The CDR3 is 13 amino acids. Trimming shortened V by 2 bases and J by 1 base, and 4 bases separated the two germline ends. Germline CDR1 MNHEY, CDR2 SVGEGT. CDR3 amino acids: CASSYVRTDTQYF. The CDR3 DNA follows: TGTGCCAGCAGTTACGTCCGCACAGATACGCAGTATTTT.

As concerns this clonotype: A read error may explain this, as a much larger clone is one base away. The chain has TRBV14 and TRBJ2-5; D gene uncertain. This CDR3 comprises 15 residues. Per germline, CDR1 SGHDN and CDR2 FVKESK. The DNA of the CDR3 is TGTGCCAGCAGACAAGACGGGCGCAAGAAAGAGACCCAGTACTTC. Translated: CASRQDGRKKETQYF. The entire variable domain, with the rest obtained from reference TRBV14 and TRBJ2-5, is as follows: EAGVTQFPSHSVIEKGQTVTLRCDPISGHDNLYWYRRVMGKEIKFLLHFVKESKQDESGMPNNRFLAERTGGTYSTLKVQPAELEDSGVYFCASRQDGRKKETQYFGPGTRLLVL.

This clonotype was seen ten or more times. The V gene is TRBV6-6, the J gene TRBJ1-6; perhaps TRBD1 as D (5 bases). V lost 5 bases, J lost 0 bases, and 14 bases lay in between. CDR1 and CDR2 (germline): MNHNY, SVGAGI (reference sequence). CDR3 length equals 17 residues. The CDR3 coding sequence is TGTGCCAGCAGTCAAGACAGACCGAGCTCCTATAATTCACCCCTCCACTTT. It codes for CASSQDRPSSYNSPLHF.

This clonotype turned up a few times. V is TRBV12-3 or TRBV12-4 and J is TRBJ2-7; unclear D gene. The CDR3 spans 15 residues. V was cut by 7 bases and J by 4 bases, with 20 bases left in between. CDR3 in amino acids: CASTYDALDRYEQYF. The DNA for the CDR3 is TGTGCCAGCACCTACGATGCTTTGGATAGGTACGAGCAGTACTTC.

This clonotype was counted between two and nine times. The rearrangement links TRBV10-1 to TRBJ1-2; 7 bases line up with TRBD1. Trimming took 3 bases from V and 6 from J; bases not matched to a gene: 4. Germline assignment: CDR1 WNHNN and CDR2 SYGVQD (reference sequence). This CDR3 is 13 amino acids long. DNA of the CDR3: TGCGCCAGCAGTGAAGGTACAGGGGATGGCTACACCTTC. This encodes CASSEGTGDGYTF.

V and J are TRBV29-1 and TRBJ1-4; TRBD1 is a possible D gene (6 bases). CDR1 SQVTM and CDR2 ANQGSEA come from the germline V gene. Trimming stripped 6 bases from V and 7 bases from J, with 15 bases between. The CDR3 totals 13 residues. CDR3 bases: TGCAGCGTCCAAGGGGGGGGGTCTGAAAAACTGTTTTTT. This encodes CSVQGGGSEKLFF.

Details on this clonotype: This may be a read error, as it is one base from a much larger clone. V is TRBV7-2 and J is TRBJ1-1; a possible D gene is TRBD1 (5 bases). The CDR3 extends over 13 amino acids. Per the germline V gene, CDR1 is SGHTA and CDR2 is FQGNSA. CDR3 DNA: TGTGCCTGCAGCTCAAGGGGAAGGACTGAAGCTTTCTTT. It is translated as CACSSRGRTEAFF.

The chain links TRBV2 to TRBJ1-6; TRBD1 might be the D (5 bases). Trimming stripped 6 bases from V and 4 bases from J, with 28 bases between. Germline values: CDR1 SNHLY, CDR2 FYNNEI. CDR3 length equals 20 residues. The CDR3 coding sequence is TGTGCCAGCAGGCTCCGGTGGGGCCGGTCCGCGGCCGGGTATAATTCACCCCTCCACTTT. It codes for CASRLRWGRSAAGYNSPLHF.

This clonotype was detected only a few times. This chain connects TRBV2 to TRBJ2-4, with 7 bases lining up with TRBD1. Germline V gives CDR1 SNHLY, CDR2 FYNNEI. J gave up 10 bases and V 10 bases, and 13 bases lay outside the gene matches. The CDR3 spans 13 residues. CDR3 sequence reads: CAILDRSRAIQYF. CDR3 coding DNA: TGTGCCATTTTGGACAGGTCTCGAGCAATTCAGTACTTC.

There are many counts of this clonotype. The chain joins TRBV6-1 to TRBJ2-6; D call uncertain. The CDR3 contains 14 residues. V lost 6 bases to trimming and J lost 0 bases, with 6 bases between them. Germline V gene lookup returns CDR1 MNHNS and CDR2 SASEGT. CDR3 sequence reads: CASSIISGANVLTF. Here the CDR3 DNA reads TGTGCCAGCAGCATAATCTCTGGGGCCAACGTCCTGACTTTC.

This clonotype came up many times. This chain links TRBV18 with TRBJ2-7; D uncertain. Trimming removed 8 bases at V and 2 bases at J, with 16 bases between. Germline CDR1 and CDR2: KGHSH and LQKENI. This CDR3 has 14 amino acids. CDR3 residues: CASPQWATTYEQYV. CDR3 nucleotides: TGTGCCAGCCCCCAGTGGGCGACGACCTACGAGCAGTACGTC.

V usage is TRBV27 and J usage is TRBJ2-1; 7 bases map to TRBD2. The CDR3 spans 14 residues. V gave up 6 bases and J gave up 7 bases; unmatched junction bases: 9. The germline CDR1 and CDR2 sequences are MNHEY and SMNVEV (reference sequence). CDR3: CASSPVSGLNEQFF. In nucleotides, the CDR3 is TGTGCCAGCAGCCCTGTTAGCGGGCTTAATGAGCAGTTCTTC.

There are a few counts of this clonotype. The chain employs TRBV9 and TRBJ1-1; D is undetermined. The CDR3 is 15 amino acids. V lost 0 bases to trimming and J lost 4 bases, with 13 bases between them. CDR1 is SGDLS and CDR2 is YYNGEE in the germline V gene. The CDR3, as DNA: TGTGCCAGCAGCGTAGTCTTAAGGGTGGGCACTGAAGCTTTCTTT. Protein product: CASSVVLRVGTEAFF.